The present T cell receptor beta chain was sequenced within a study of Ad26.COV2.S vaccination and SARS-CoV-2 variants. Study outcomes and limitations: Following vaccination, spike-specific CD8+ and CD4+ T cell responses reportedly exhibited substantial breadth. Researchers reported similar non-spike TCR breadth in vaccine and placebo recipients.

The CDR3 sequence is 13 residues long. The germline V gene has CDR1 SQVTM and CDR2 ANQGSEA. The ends were cut back, 7 bases at V and 1 base at J, with 13 bases in the middle. Note on this clone: The antigen is not known.

The method was immunoSEQ multiplex PCR; TCRdb's version includes in-frame clones alone and lacks a portion of them. The sample yields more than 85,000 clones, over 60% seen once. This TCR was recovered from a human donor who had recovered from COVID-19. The chain joins TRBV29-1 to TRBJ1-1; D not resolved. The input for sequencing was peripheral blood, taken after recovery from COVID-19. The CDR3 region is CSAFDTPNTEAFF. CDR3 sequence (DNA): TGCAGCGCGTTTGACACCCCGAACACTGAAGCTTTCTTT.